This T cell receptor beta chain is drawn from a study of STAT3 mutations in large granular lymphocyte leukemia. Study results and caveats: Every T-cell large granular lymphocyte leukemia patient had at least one immunodominant TCR beta clonotype.

This clone was seen only a few times. The antigen is not known. CDR1 is SEHNR, CDR2 FQNEAQ, per germline (reference sequence). Trimming shortened V by 7 bases and J by 0 bases, and 7 bases separated the two germline ends. This CDR3 region has 13 residues. TCRdb's copy holds only in-frame clones and misses some; the assay was immunoSEQ multiplex PCR. The sample includes thousands of clones, roughly 50% of them seen just once. The TCR comes from a woman in her 70s with T-cell large granular lymphocyte leukemia. Some clones in this sample may be carry-over from other donors' samples. Sequencing was done on a sample of peripheral blood mononuclear cells. This chain joins TRBV7-9 and TRBJ1-5; D unclear. The CDR3 sequence: CASKRYSNQPQHF. CDR3 sequence (DNA): TGTGCCAGCAAAAGATATAGCAATCAGCCCCAGCATTTT.